The clone carrying this TCR beta chain was picked up many times. Construction of TCR beta libraries relied on iRepertoire HTBI primers and on Arm-PCR targeting CDR3 regions. From the multiplex PCR reads, TCRdb called clonotypes with MiXCR, one entry per CDR3 protein. The table has hundreds of thousands of distinct CDR3 sequences, about 14% seen once. The time point denotes: newly diagnosed GD, antithyroid drugs for less than 3 months. Construction of the TCR library relied on RNA isolated from PBMCs. Per American Thyroid Association guidelines, Graves' disease was diagnosed. Approximately 10-milliliter peripheral blood samples went into EDTA tubes. The sample is drawn from a study of regulatory T cells in long-lasting Graves disease. The CDR3 contains 11 residues. The germline V and J ends were trimmed by 5 bases and 6 bases, with 9 bases remaining between them. Germline values: CDR1 DFQATT, CDR2 SNEGSKA (reference sequence).

The same sample was also studied in work on T cells in Graves' hyperthyroidism and ophthalmopathy. That source adds: An absence of ophthalmopathy progression within 18 months meant stable Graves' hyperthyroidism. HTBI primers drove first-round RT-PCR of the TCR CDR3.

This TCR was recovered from a man younger than 40 with Graves disease. The input for sequencing was peripheral blood mononuclear cells (PBMCs), taken at new diagnosis, from a patient treated with antithyroid drugs. This chain links TRBV20-1 with TRBJ2-3; unclear D gene. In nucleotides, the CDR3 is TGCAGTGCTTCTTACGTTGATACGCAGTATTTT. It specifies CSASYVDTQYF.